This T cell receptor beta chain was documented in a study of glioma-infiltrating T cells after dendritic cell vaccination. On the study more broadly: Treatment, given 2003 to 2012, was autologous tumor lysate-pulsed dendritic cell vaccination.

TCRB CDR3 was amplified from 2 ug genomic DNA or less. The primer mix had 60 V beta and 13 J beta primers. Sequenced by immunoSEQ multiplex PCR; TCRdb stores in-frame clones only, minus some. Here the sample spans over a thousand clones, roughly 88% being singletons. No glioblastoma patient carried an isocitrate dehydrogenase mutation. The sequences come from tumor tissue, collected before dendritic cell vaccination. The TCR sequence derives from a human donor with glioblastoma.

The CDR3 nucleotides are TGTGCCAGCAGCCGAGGGAACACCGGGGAGCTGTTTTTT. It codes for CASSRGNTGELFF. This chain uses TRBV13 with TRBJ2-2; no definite D call. The CDR3 consists of 13 residues. Germline V gene lookup returns CDR1 PRHDT and CDR2 FYEKMQ (reference sequence). Trimming left V 5 bases short and J 1 base short, with 5 bases between.